This T cell receptor (beta chain) was recorded in a study of blood T cells in healthy people across ages. The overall study: Per two T cells, about one barcoded beta molecule was captured through template switching. Whole-study results and caveats: Underestimates were what the diversity estimates from one million T cells were considered to be.

A sample-barcoded 5' primer and a J-beta primer mix were used in a second PCR of roughly 7 to 12 cycles. Each single sample gave us at least 3 million CDR3-containing paired-end reads. TCRdb re-analysed the 5' RACE reads in MiXCR, keeping a single row per CDR3 protein. The sample carries 1,500,000 or so distinct CDR3 sequences, approximately 60% recorded once. Every donor gave approximately 10 milliliters of peripheral blood. Trimming removed 2 bases from V and 0 bases from J, with 13 bases in between. The CDR3 covers 16 residues. The germline V gene encodes CDR1 SGHKS and CDR2 YYEKEE (reference sequence). Concerning this clonotype itself: Antigen specificity is unknown.

The sequenced sample consisted of blood. The source is a man aged 18 to 35 in good health. The chain couples TRBV5-5 to TRBJ2-3; perhaps TRBD2 as D (6 bases). CDR3: CASSLAGLPSTDTQYF. As DNA, the CDR3 is TGTGCCAGCAGCTTAGCCGGACTACCGAGCACAGATACGCAGTATTTT.